The rows below give T cell receptor beta chains drawn from one sample of a study of identical twins. TCRdb ran MiXCR on the 5' RACE reads and lists one entry per CDR3 protein. This table holds 450,000 or so distinct CDR3 sequences, 18% found once. The sequencing sample was made of naive T cells sorted from blood. The receptors were sampled from a man aged 45-65 years in good health. CDR3s include the opening cysteine and the closing phenylalanine or tryptophan. A D gene is named only where the DNA matches it firmly. Where a row states a size, it is once, few, many or the class of an expanded clone; other rows omit it.

J: TRBJ2-2
V: TRBV7-2
size: many
D: TRBD1
CDR3: CASSLGTGALNWELFF
DNA: TGTGCCAGCAGCCTAGGGACAGGGGCTCTCAACTGGGAGCTGTTTTTT

J: TRBJ2-5
V: TRBV6-1
size: many
D: TRBD1
CDR3: CASSGTGVNQETQYF
DNA: TGTGCCAGCAGCGGGACAGGGGTAAACCAAGAGACCCAGTACTTC

J: TRBJ2-1
V: TRBV20-1
size: few
D: NA
CDR3: CSARDQVGPLWYNEQFF
DNA: TGCAGTGCTAGAGATCAGGTGGGACCCTTATGGTACAATGAGCAGTTCTTC

J: TRBJ2-3
V: TRBV12-3/TRBV12-4
size: NA
D: NA
CDR3: CASSLRVGTPTPDTQYF
DNA: TGTGCCAGCAGTTTGCGAGTCGGGACCCCGACCCCAGATACGCAGTATTTT

J: TRBJ2-3
V: TRBV3-1
size: many
D: NA
CDR3: CASSQETGVGDTQYF
DNA: TGTGCCAGCAGCCAAGAGACGGGAGTGGGAGATACGCAGTATTTT

J: TRBJ1-5
V: TRBV12-3/TRBV12-4
size: few
D: NA
CDR3: CASRGTVNQPQHF
DNA: TGTGCCAGCAGAGGGACGGTAAATCAGCCCCAGCATTTT

J: TRBJ1-6
V: TRBV20-1
size: few
D: NA
CDR3: CSALKTGTYNSPLHF
DNA: TGCAGTGCTCTCAAAACAGGGACCTATAATTCACCCCTCCACTTT

J: TRBJ2-7
V: TRBV11-2
size: few
D: TRBD1
CDR3: CASSGRDRGEQYF
DNA: TGTGCCAGCAGCGGGCGGGACAGGGGCGAGCAGTACTTC

J: TRBJ2-5
V: TRBV5-6
size: NA
D: NA
CDR3: CASSLGRTPETQYF
DNA: TGTGCCAGCAGCTTAGGCCGGACACCAGAGACCCAGTACTTC

J: TRBJ1-2
V: TRBV7-9
size: NA
D: NA
CDR3: CASSGVVFEGIGYGYTF
DNA: TGTGCCAGCAGCGGTGTCGTCTTCGAGGGGATAGGCTATGGCTACACCTTC

J: TRBJ2-1
V: TRBV7-9
size: few
D: TRBD2
CDR3: CASIGTGLALGEQFF
DNA: TGTGCCAGCATAGGAACGGGACTAGCCTTGGGTGAGCAGTTCTTC

J: TRBJ2-7
V: TRBV11-3
size: many
D: NA
CDR3: CASSPGGNYEQYF
DNA: TGTGCCAGCAGCCCTGGTGGGAACTACGAGCAGTACTTC

J: TRBJ1-1
V: TRBV12-3/TRBV12-4
size: few
D: NA
CDR3: CASSPVGQNTEAFF
DNA: TGTGCCAGCAGTCCGGTTGGACAGAATACTGAAGCTTTCTTT

J: TRBJ2-6
V: TRBV6-1
size: NA
D: NA
CDR3: CASSEAGGFGANVLTF
DNA: TGTGCCAGCAGTGAAGCGGGGGGATTTGGGGCCAACGTCCTGACTTTC

J: TRBJ2-1
V: TRBV11-1
size: few
D: TRBD2
CDR3: CASSLEGGLAAYNEQFF
DNA: TGTGCCAGCAGCTTAGAAGGGGGACTAGCGGCCTACAATGAGCAGTTCTTC

J: TRBJ2-7
V: TRBV15
size: few
D: NA
CDR3: CATSLGLTSYEQYF
DNA: TGTGCCACCAGCTTGGGATTGACCTCCTACGAGCAGTACTTC

J: TRBJ2-1
V: TRBV28
size: many
D: TRBD2
CDR3: CASRPQTSAYDNEQFF
DNA: TGTGCCAGCAGACCTCAGACTAGCGCGTATGACAATGAGCAGTTCTTC